This is a list of T cell receptor beta chains from one sample in a study of cytomegalovirus exposure and HLA in healthy donors. Repertoires were generated with immunoSEQ multiplex PCR, while TCRdb's copy carries only in-frame clones and drops some. The sample contains about 160,000 clones, roughly 80% of which appear only once. Input material: PBMCs. Receptors originate from a woman in her 30s in good health and CMV-seropositive. CDR3s include the opening cysteine and the closing phenylalanine or tryptophan. A D gene is named only where the DNA matches it firmly. The listing skips clone size in some rows; elsewhere it reads once, few, many or a size class.

J | V | D | size | DNA | CDR3
TRBJ2-7 | TRBV7-9 | TRBD1 | NA | TGTGCCAGCAGCGAGAGAAAGACAGGGGCCTACGAGCAGTACTTC | CASSERKTGAYEQYF
TRBJ2-3 | TRBV19 | TRBD1 | NA | TGTGCCAGTAGTATTGAAACAGGGGGCGTATATACGCAGTATTTT | CASSIETGGVYTQYF
TRBJ2-2 | TRBV2 | TRBD2 | NA | TGTGCCAGCAATTTAGCGGGGGCAGACACCGGGGAGCTGTTTTTT | CASNLAGADTGELFF
TRBJ2-3 | TRBV14 | NA | NA | TGTGCCAGCAGCCGGACAGTTTCGAGCACAGATACGCAGTATTTT | CASSRTVSSTDTQYF
TRBJ2-3 | TRBV7-3 | TRBD2 | NA | TGTGCCAGCAGCACCTTAGCGGGGAACACAGATACGCAGTATTTT | CASSTLAGNTDTQYF
TRBJ2-7 | TRBV5-1 | TRBD2 | once | TGCGCCAGCAGCTTGGTGCCACTAGCGGGATCCTACGAGCAGTACTTC | CASSLVPLAGSYEQYF
TRBJ2-3 | TRBV25-1 | NA | few | TGTGCCAGCAGTGAAAAAGAGAGTTACACGCAGTATTTT | CASSEKESYTQYF
TRBJ2-7 | TRBV2 | TRBD1 | once | TGTGCCAGCAGTGACTCTTGGGGACAGGGGGCCGAGCAGTACTTC | CASSDSWGQGAEQYF
TRBJ1-2 | TRBV25-1 | NA | NA | TGTGCCAGCAGTGACGACAGATCGAGCTATGGCTACACCTTC | CASSDDRSSYGYTF
TRBJ2-1 | TRBV7-2 | TRBD2 | once | TGTGCCAGCAGCCCAGCGGGGCTAGCGGGGGGGCGCAATGAGCAGTTCTTC | CASSPAGLAGGRNEQFF
TRBJ1-2 | TRBV6-5 | NA | NA | TGTGCCAGCACTCAGGGATCTGGCTACACCTTC | CASTQGSGYTF
TRBJ2-7 | TRBV6-6 | NA | NA | TGTGCCAGCAGTTTCTACGGTTCCTACGAGCAGTACTTC | CASSFYGSYEQYF
TRBJ1-4 | TRBV4-3 | TRBD1 | NA | TGCGCCAGCAGCCACTGGTTAGGACAGGGGGCTACTAATGAAAAACTGTTTTTT | CASSHWLGQGATNEKLFF
TRBJ1-6 | TRBV5-6 | TRBD1 | NA | TGTGCCAGCAGTTTTTCAGGACAGGGGGCCTATAATTCACCCCTCCACTTT | CASSFSGQGAYNSPLHF
TRBJ2-1 | TRBV27 | NA | NA | TGTGCCAGCAGGTCCTATCTCCACGCCGGGCAGTTCTTC | CASRSYLHAGQFF
TRBJ2-1 | TRBV4-2 | TRBD2 | NA | TGTGCCAGCAGCGACCGACTAGCGGGGGGGGGCAGCTCCTACAATGAGCAGTTCTTC | CASSDRLAGGGSSYNEQFF
TRBJ2-7 | TRBV19 | TRBD1 | NA | TGTGCCAGTAGCTTACGTCCTCCGGGACAGGGGGCTTACGAGCAGTACTTC | CASSLRPPGQGAYEQYF
TRBJ1-4 | TRBV19 | NA | NA | TGTGCCAGTTCCCGCTGGGGGGATCCTAATGAAAAACTGTTTTTT | CASSRWGDPNEKLFF
TRBJ1-2 | TRBV5-1 | NA | NA | TGCGCCAGCAGCGCTGACACCGGAGGTTCCTATGGCTACACCTTC | CASSADTGGSYGYTF
TRBJ1-5 | TRBV15 | TRBD1 | NA | TGTGCCACCAGCAGGGGGACAGGGGGCAAACGGGATCAGCCCCAGCATTTT | CATSRGTGGKRDQPQHF
TRBJ2-1 | TRBV5-5 | TRBD1 | NA | TGTGCCAGCAGCTTTAGGGACAGCGGATACAATGAGCAGTTCTTC | CASSFRDSGYNEQFF
TRBJ2-5 | TRBV2 | NA | NA | TGTGCCAGTCGGGACTCCCGCAGGGAGACCCAGTACTTC | CASRDSRRETQYF
TRBJ1-5 | TRBV2 | TRBD1 | once | TGTGCCAGCAACGGACAGGGGCAGGGTCAGCCCCAGCATTTT | CASNGQGQGQPQHF
TRBJ2-3 | TRBV2 | TRBD2 | NA | TGTGCCATCACACGGGAGGGCCGAACAGATACGCAGTATTTT | CAITREGRTDTQYF
TRBJ2-5 | TRBV7-3 | NA | NA | TGTGCCAGCAGCTTAATGGGTTCTGGGGGCGAAGAGACCCAGTACTTC | CASSLMGSGGEETQYF
TRBJ1-2 | TRBV2 | NA | few | TGTGCCAGCAGCCCGGACAGCAACTATGGCTACACCTTC | CASSPDSNYGYTF
TRBJ1-3 | TRBV5-1 | NA | NA | TGCGCCAGCAGCTTGGAACGGGGGAGCTCTGGAAACACCATATATTTT | CASSLERGSSGNTIYF
TRBJ2-3 | TRBV7-9 | NA | NA | TGTGCCAGCAGCTTAGATACTAGCACAGATACGCAGTATTTT | CASSLDTSTDTQYF
TRBJ2-5 | TRBV7-2 | NA | NA | TGTGCCAGCAGCTTGAACGCAGGCCAAGAGACCCAGTACTTC | CASSLNAGQETQYF
TRBJ2-5 | TRBV9 | TRBD2 | NA | TGTGCCAGCAGCGTTAGCGGGGGAGAAGAGACCCAGTACTTC | CASSVSGGEETQYF
TRBJ2-7 | TRBV18 | NA | once | TGTGCCAGCTCTCCCCGGGACACCGCCTACGAGCAGTACTTC | CASSPRDTAYEQYF
TRBJ1-5 | TRBV7-2 | NA | once | TGTGCCAGCAGCTTACAGGGTCACAATCAGCCCCAGCATTTT | CASSLQGHNQPQHF
TRBJ2-7 | TRBV4-3 | NA | NA | TGCGCCAGCAGCCAAGACTACCGGGCCCGGGAATCCTACGAGCAGTACTTC | CASSQDYRARESYEQYF
TRBJ1-4 | TRBV5-1 | TRBD1 | NA | TGCGCCAGCGCCCGGGACAGTATAAATGAAAAACTGTTTTTT | CASARDSINEKLFF
TRBJ1-2 | TRBV13 | TRBD1 | NA | TGTGCCAGCAGCTCGCCGGGACAGGGTTATGGCTACACCTTC | CASSSPGQGYGYTF
TRBJ2-2 | TRBV27 | TRBD1 | once | TGTGCCAGCAGCCGCAAAGGACAGGGAATCGGGGAGCTGTTTTTT | CASSRKGQGIGELFF
TRBJ1-1 | TRBV5-1 | TRBD1 | NA | TGCGCCAGCAGCCCTGGGACAGCCACTGAAGCTTTCTTT | CASSPGTATEAFF
TRBJ2-3 | TRBV4-2 | TRBD1 | few | TGTGCCAGCAGCCCAAGAACAGGGGCAGATACGCAGTATTTT | CASSPRTGADTQYF
TRBJ2-5 | TRBV7-6 | NA | NA | TGTGCCAGCAGCCCTCCCAGCAGGGGAGAGACCCAGTACTTC | CASSPPSRGETQYF